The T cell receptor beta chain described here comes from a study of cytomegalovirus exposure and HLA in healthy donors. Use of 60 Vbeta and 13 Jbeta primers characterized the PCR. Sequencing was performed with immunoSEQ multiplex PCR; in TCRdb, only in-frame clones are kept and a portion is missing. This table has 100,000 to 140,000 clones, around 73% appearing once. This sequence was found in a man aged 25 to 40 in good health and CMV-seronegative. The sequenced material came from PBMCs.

The CDR3 coding sequence is TGCGCCAGCAGCCAAGAGGGGCCGGGACTTAGGAACACAGATACGCAGTATTTT. Residues: CASSQEGPGLRNTDTQYF. This chain links TRBV4-1 with TRBJ2-3, with D perhaps matching TRBD2 (6 bases). Germline V gene sequence: CDR1 MGHRA, CDR2 YSYEKL. This CDR3 comprises 18 residues. With 0 bases removed from V and 2 bases from J, the gap between germline ends came to 18 bases.